Below, 25 T cell receptor beta chains from the same sample are listed, as sequenced in a study of cytomegalovirus exposure and HLA in healthy donors. The study ran its PCR with 60 Vbeta and 13 Jbeta primers. Measured with immunoSEQ multiplex PCR; TCRdb has only the in-frame clones, and not every one. The sample has under 150,000 clones; around 85% are singletons. Material for sequencing was PBMCs. The receptors were sampled from a boy aged 5-17 years in good health and CMV-seronegative.

The chain is built from TRBV5-4 and TRBJ2-2; 8 bases map to TRBD2. Germline trimming cut 0 bases from V and 0 bases from J; bases unmatched to any gene: 1. The V gene's germline CDR1 is SGHNT and CDR2 YYREEE (reference sequence). The CDR3 is 16 residues long. CDR3 sequence (DNA): TGTGCCAGCAGCTTGGCACTAGCGGCGAACACCGGGGAGCTGTTTTTT. This sequence encodes CASSLALAANTGELFF.

The table lists this clone with a few counts. V and J are TRBV6-1 and TRBJ2-2; D remains ambiguous. Looked up from germline, CDR1 is MNHNS and CDR2 is SASEGT. Trimming removed 8 bases from V and 4 bases from J, with 11 bases in between. This CDR3 is built from 13 residues. Written as DNA, the CDR3 is TGTGCCAGCCTGACCTCGGGCACCGGGGAGCTGTTTTTT. Translated: CASLTSGTGELFF.

The chain links TRBV7-2 to TRBJ2-7; maybe TRBD1 (6 bases). The CDR3 runs to 13 residues. The V gene lost 2 bases and the J gene lost 5 bases, with 10 bases spanning the gap. Germline V CDR1 and CDR2: SGHTA, FQGNSA. Here the CDR3 DNA reads TGTGCCAGCAGCTTAAGACAGGTCCACGAGCAGTACTTC. As protein: CASSLRQVHEQYF. The whole variable domain, filled in from reference TRBV7-2 and TRBJ2-7, reads GAGVSQSPSNKVTEKGKDVELRCDPISGHTALYWYRQSLGQGLEFLIYFQGNSAPDKSGLPSDRFSAERTGGSVSTLTIQRTQQEDSAVYLCASSLRQVHEQYFGPGTRLTVT.

The gene calls are TRBV7-2 and TRBJ2-5; 11 bases line up with TRBD2. With 1 base clipped from V and 2 bases from J, the junction kept 6 bases outside the gene matches. This CDR3 region has 17 residues. The germline V gene has CDR1 SGHTA and CDR2 FQGNSA. The CDR3 region is CASSLVPTSGAQETQYF. The CDR3 region has the DNA TGTGCCAGCAGCTTAGTTCCGACTAGCGGGGCTCAAGAGACCCAGTACTTC.

The rearrangement uses TRBV19 and TRBJ1-1, with D uncertain. Germline loops: CDR1 LNHDA, CDR2 SQIVND (reference sequence). With 5 bases removed from V and 0 bases from J, the gap between germline ends came to 10 bases. The CDR3 covers 14 residues. DNA of the CDR3: TGTGCCAGTAGTGTAGGAGGTGTGAACACTGAAGCTTTCTTT. It is translated as CASSVGGVNTEAFF.

As to this clone: One end of the junction is discordant with germline, which a read error may explain. The chain links TRBV23-1 to TRBJ2-7; TRBD2 aligns across 16 bases. TRBV23-1 is an ORF, and what it does is uncertain. CDR3 length: 17 residues. The CDR3 coding sequence is TGCGCCAGCAATCAAGGGACTAGCGGGAGGGCGGCGGGAGAGCAGTACTTC. It yields the protein CASNQGTSGRAAGEQYF.

This sequence joins TRBV27 and TRBJ2-7; 7 nucleotides agree with TRBD1. V shed 5 bases and J 3 bases; nucleotides not matched to a gene: 4. This CDR3 is 13 amino acids long. Germline CDR1 is MNHEY and CDR2 is SMNVEV (reference sequence). The CDR3 coding sequence is TGTGCCAGCAGTCGGGACAGCATCTACGAGCAGTACTTC. This codes for CASSRDSIYEQYF.

The rearrangement links TRBV7-2 to TRBJ1-1; D not certain. The CDR3 totals 12 residues. Between the trimmed V and J ends, which lost 5 bases and 7 bases, there was a span of 11 bases. From germline, CDR1 is SGHTA and CDR2 FQGNSA. This CDR3 reads CASSIGVGEAFF. CDR3 coding DNA: TGTGCCAGCAGCATCGGAGTAGGTGAAGCTTTCTTT.

V usage is TRBV4-1 and J usage is TRBJ2-7; D might be TRBD2 (6 bases). Germline assignment: CDR1 MGHRA and CDR2 YSYEKL. CDR3 length: 15 residues. V lost 1 base and J lost 0, with 10 bases in between. The DNA of the CDR3 is TGCGCCAGCAGCCAAGTTAGCGGATCCTCCTACGAGCAGTACTTC. It specifies CASSQVSGSSYEQYF.

Concerning this clone: Additional DNA sequences in this sample encode the identical CDR3. The chain is built from TRBV2 and TRBJ1-1; no clear D. The CDR3 is 15 amino acids. Per the germline V gene, CDR1 is SNHLY and CDR2 is FYNNEI. With 2 bases removed from V and 8 bases from J, the gap between germline ends came to 18 bases. CDR3 sequence (DNA): TGTGCCAGCAGTGAAATGTCAAATGGCCCGAGGGAAGCTTTCTTT. This sequence encodes CASSEMSNGPREAFF.

The chain links TRBV6-6 to TRBJ1-1, with D hard to call. The CDR3 is 16 amino acids. V lost 2 bases to trimming and J lost 0 bases, with 13 bases between them. Germline CDR1 reads MNHNY; CDR2 reads SVGAGI (reference sequence). CDR3 in DNA: TGTGCCAGCAGTTACAGGGAGCTTAACTTGAACACTGAAGCTTTCTTT. It encodes CASSYRELNLNTEAFF.

The CDR3 region has the DNA TGTGCCAGCAGCTTAGCCCCGGGACTAGTAGGTGGAGAGACCCAGTACTTC. Encoded protein: CASSLAPGLVGGETQYF. This rearrangement joins TRBV7-2 to TRBJ2-5; 8 nucleotides line up with TRBD2. The CDR3 totals 17 residues. Germline V CDR1 and CDR2: SGHTA, FQGNSA. The J segment lost 4 bases and the V segment lost 0 bases, leaving 10 bases of the junction unmatched.

The rearrangement uses TRBV13 and TRBJ2-7; no reliable D call. The CDR3 runs 14 residues. V lost 4 bases to trimming and J lost 2 bases, with 12 bases between them. Germline CDR1 reads PRHDT; CDR2 reads FYEKMQ (reference sequence). The CDR3: CASSYEAAPYEQYF. CDR3 nucleotide sequence: TGTGCCAGCAGCTACGAGGCTGCACCCTACGAGCAGTACTTC.

The chain recombines TRBV9 with TRBJ1-1; no reliable D call. The CDR3 spans 15 residues. Germline CDR1 SGDLS, CDR2 YYNGEE. V gave up 0 bases and J gave up 3 bases, with 12 bases separating them. The CDR3 DNA sequence: TGTGCCAGCAGCGTAGAGATGGACGGGGACACTGAAGCTTTCTTT. It codes for CASSVEMDGDTEAFF.

This clone was detected only once. The genes are TRBV6-1 and TRBJ2-3, with 8 bases lining up with TRBD1. Germline V gene data show CDR1 as MNHNS and CDR2 as SASEGT. V dropped 9 bases and J dropped 6; count of bases not matched to a gene: 11. There are 14 residues in the CDR3. In DNA, the CDR3 is TGTGCCAGTACTTGGACAGGGAGAGCTGATACGCAGTATTTT. Protein sequence: CASTWTGRADTQYF.

This clone was recorded only once. The chain carries TRBV4-3 and TRBJ1-1, with a weak D call TRBD1 (5 bases). The CDR3 has 17 residues. Trimming stripped 0 bases from V and 0 bases from J, with 14 bases between. CDR1 and CDR2 (germline): LGHNA, YSLEER. The CDR3 protein is CASSQEVGTEVNTEAFF. CDR3 in DNA: TGCGCCAGCAGCCAAGAAGTTGGGACTGAAGTGAACACTGAAGCTTTCTTT.

V is TRBV29-1 and J is TRBJ1-4; possible D gene TRBD1, 5 bases. The CDR3 sequence is 13 residues long. CDR1 SQVTM and CDR2 ANQGSEA come from the germline V gene. Trimming pared 4 bases from V and 7 bases from J, leaving 13 bases between. CDR3 loop: CSVVGGEGEKLFF. CDR3 DNA sequence: TGCAGCGTTGTGGGGGGTGAGGGTGAAAAACTGTTTTTT.

The rearrangement uses TRBV7-2 and TRBJ1-2; possible D gene TRBD1, 5 bases. Germline V CDR1 and CDR2: SGHTA, FQGNSA. The CDR3 sequence is 13 residues long. The ends were cut back, 5 bases at V and 8 bases at J, with 15 bases in the middle. CDR3 coding DNA: TGTGCCAGCAGCCCCACAGGAGTCGAAGGCTACACCTTC. Its translation: CASSPTGVEGYTF.

CDR3 in DNA: TGTGCCATCTCCGGGACAGGGGAAAAACTGTTTTTT. Amino acids: CAISGTGEKLFF. The chain couples TRBV10-3 to TRBJ1-4, with 9 bases that match TRBD1. The V gene's germline CDR1 is ENHRY and CDR2 SYGVKD. V gave up 8 bases and J gave up 8 bases; unmatched junction bases: 3. The CDR3 covers 12 residues.

The gene calls are TRBV27 and TRBJ2-3; a weak D match, TRBD1 (6 bases). V lost 3 bases, J lost 1 base, and 17 bases lay in between. This CDR3 is 17 amino acids long. CDR1 and CDR2 (germline): MNHEY, SMNVEV (reference sequence). The CDR3 nucleotides read TGTGCCAGCAGTTTCACCCCACCGACAGGACGCACAGATACGCAGTATTTT. This gives the protein CASSFTPPTGRTDTQYF.

The chain employs TRBV7-3 and TRBJ1-4; 9 bases match TRBD1. In germline, CDR1 is SGHTA, CDR2 FQGTGA. CDR3 length: 15 residues. V lost 5 bases, J lost 4 bases, and 5 bases stayed unmatched. CDR3 nucleotides: TGTGCCAGCAGCCCGACAGGGGGGGATAATGAAAAACTGTTTTTT. Translated: CASSPTGGDNEKLFF.

This sequence joins TRBV15 and TRBJ2-5; 8 bases line up with TRBD2. The V segment lost 0 bases and the J segment 5 bases; nucleotides outside the gene matches: 5. This CDR3 is built from 15 residues. Germline CDR1 LNHNV, CDR2 YYDKDF (reference sequence). The DNA of the CDR3 is TGTGCCACCAGCAGAGATCGGGAGGGGTGGGAGACCCAGTACTTC. Its translation is CATSRDREGWETQYF. Full variable domain (remainder filled in from reference TRBV15 and TRBJ2-5): DAMVIQNPRYQVTQFGKPVTLSCSQTLNHNVMYWYQQKSSQAPKLLFHYYDKDFNNEADTPDNFQSRRPNTSFCFLDIRSPGLGDTAMYLCATSRDREGWETQYFGPGTRLLVL.

The chain uses TRBV25-1 and TRBJ2-3; 8 bases agree with TRBD2. Looked up from germline, CDR1 is MGHDK and CDR2 is SYGVNS. This CDR3 has 13 amino acids. V lost 5 bases to trimming and J lost 4 bases; unmatched junction nucleotides: 2. The CDR3 coding sequence is TGTGCCAGCAGTTTAGCGGGGCCAGATACGCAGTATTTT. This gives the protein CASSLAGPDTQYF.

This clone has just a few counts. The V and J genes are TRBV28 and TRBJ1-6; TRBD1 matches at 8 bases. This CDR3 has 20 residues. V shed 2 bases and J 0 bases; nucleotides not matched to a gene: 12. CDR1 and CDR2 from the germline V gene are MDHEN and SYDVKM. CDR3 residues: CASSLVGQGLFSSYNSPLHF. The CDR3 nucleotides are TGTGCCAGCAGTTTAGTCGGACAGGGTCTCTTCAGCTCCTATAATTCACCCCTCCACTTT.

The chain uses TRBV4-3 and TRBJ2-3, with D possibly matching TRBD1 (5 bases). This CDR3 region has 14 residues. CDR1 is LGHNA, CDR2 YSLEER, per germline. V gave up 8 bases and J gave up 1 base, with 13 bases separating them. Written as DNA, the CDR3 is TGCGCCAGCGCTAGGGGCGCGGGCACAGATACGCAGTATTTT. Protein sequence: CASARGAGTDTQYF.